This T cell receptor (beta chain) was obtained from a study of control samples from healthy donors and cancer patients. With 8 bases removed from V and 5 bases from J, the gap between germline ends came to 21 bases. This CDR3 is 15 amino acids long. Germline loops: CDR1 SNHLY, CDR2 FYNNEI. Here immunoSEQ multiplex PCR was the method, and the copy in TCRdb shows in-frame clones only, minus some. The sample has roughly 49,000 clones, more than 70% seen once. The V and J genes are TRBV2 and TRBJ2-5; D perhaps matches TRBD2 (7 bases). This TCR came from a man in his forties or fifties with head and neck cancer. The sample comprised PBMCs. CDR3 bases: TGTGCCAGCTCGGGGGGCTGGACGGGGATTGAGACCCAGTACTTC. This encodes CASSGGWTGIETQYF.